The entry that follows covers one TCR beta chain sequence. What it recognizes is unknown. This sample was taken from a study of shared clonotypes between healthy human individuals. The wider study: Sampling drew on donors who were two women and a few men aged 18 to 49. The plates for each donor numbered three CD4 naive, three CD4 memory, two CD8 naive and one CD8 memory. General observations from the study: Some naive CD4 clonotypes, around 5%, turned up in common across a few donors.

Terminally differentiated effector memory CD45RA+ cells were excluded from the naive CD8 cells, which were CD45RO-negative and positively selected for CCR7. Sequencing was performed with immunoSEQ multiplex PCR; in TCRdb, only in-frame clones are kept and a portion is missing. The sample has hundreds of thousands of clones; 85% to 95% are singletons. Germline CDR1 is LGHNA and CDR2 is YNFKEQ. The V gene end was trimmed by 0 bases and the J gene end by 0 bases; junction bases not matched to a gene: 11. The CDR3 is 19 residues long. This receptor was obtained from a woman in her twenties or thirties in good health. Material for sequencing was naive CD8+ T cells sorted from blood. The gene calls are TRBV4-2 and TRBJ1-2; TRBD1 matches at 9 bases. CDR3 loop: CASSQEGLQGALTNYGYTF. CDR3 in DNA: TGTGCCAGCAGCCAAGAAGGGCTACAGGGGGCGTTAACTAACTATGGCTACACCTTC.